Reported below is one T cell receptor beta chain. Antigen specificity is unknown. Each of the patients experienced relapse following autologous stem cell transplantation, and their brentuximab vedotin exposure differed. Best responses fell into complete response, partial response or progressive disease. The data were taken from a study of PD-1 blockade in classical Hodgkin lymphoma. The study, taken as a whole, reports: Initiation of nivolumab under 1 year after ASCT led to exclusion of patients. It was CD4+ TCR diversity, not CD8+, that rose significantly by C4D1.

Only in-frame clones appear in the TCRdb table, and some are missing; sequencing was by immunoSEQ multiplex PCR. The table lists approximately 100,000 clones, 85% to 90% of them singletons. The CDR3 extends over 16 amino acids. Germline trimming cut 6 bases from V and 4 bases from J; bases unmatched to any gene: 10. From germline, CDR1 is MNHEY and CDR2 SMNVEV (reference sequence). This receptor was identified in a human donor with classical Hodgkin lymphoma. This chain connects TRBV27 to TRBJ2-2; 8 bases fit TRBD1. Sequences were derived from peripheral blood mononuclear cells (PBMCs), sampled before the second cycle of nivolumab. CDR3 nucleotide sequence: TGTGCCAGCAGGGGGCCAGGGGGCTCGATCACCGGGGAGCTGTTTTTT. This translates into CASRGPGGSITGELFF.